This TCR beta chain was observed in a study of graft-versus-host responses after intestinal transplantation. Sampling of post-transplant bone marrow used the posterior iliac crest or another site. The CDR3 extends over 13 amino acids. In germline, CDR1 is SGHNT, CDR2 YENEEA. Trimming left V 0 bases short and J 4 bases short, with 6 bases between. Sequenced by immunoSEQ multiplex PCR; TCRdb stores in-frame clones only, minus some. The profile covers 15,000 to 20,000 clones, with more than 70% appearing a single time and 5.5% to 8.5% taken by the ten largest. This receptor was identified in a human patient who received an intestinal transplant, so some T cells may come from the graft donor. The sample here was bone marrow, taken just over 120 days after intestinal transplantation. V usage is TRBV11-3 and J usage is TRBJ1-1; D ambiguous. The CDR3 DNA reads TGTGCCAGCAGCTTAGACAGAAGCACTGAAGCTTTCTTT. Its protein product is CASSLDRSTEAFF. The whole variable domain, remainder taken from reference TRBV11-3 and TRBJ1-1, is EAGVVQSPRYKIIEKKQPVAFWCNPISGHNTLYWYLQNLGQGPELLIRYENEEAVDDSQLPKDRFSAERLKGVDSTLKIQPAELGDSAVYLCASSLDRSTEAFFGQGTRLTVV.